This TCR beta chain was documented in a study of spatial heterogeneity in lung cancer. Study details: Detection consistently yielded more beta chains than alpha chains.

This clonotype occurred a few times. Time point in this sample: sample taken at primary tumor resection. Tumor, nontumor lung or frozen PBMC supplied whole RNA, sequenced without sorting. Each TCR cDNA molecule carried a unique molecular identifier. TCRdb reprocessed the 5' RACE reads via MiXCR and lists one record per CDR3 protein. The data contain more than 30,000 distinct CDR3 sequences, 5.2% of them singletons. The sequencing used PBMCs, collected at surgery. This clonotype was obtained from a female donor with early-stage non-small cell lung cancer.

CDR3 nucleotides: TGTGCCAGCAGTTTAACAGGGGGCGCGGGAAAACTGTTTTTT. Its translation: CASSLTGGAGKLFF. V gene TRBV2 combines with J gene TRBJ1-4, with 9 bases lining up with TRBD1. The germline V gene encodes CDR1 SNHLY and CDR2 FYNNEI. This CDR3 is built from 14 residues. Trimming took 5 bases from V and 10 from J; bases not matched to a gene: 8.